The clone carrying this TCR beta chain has a handful of counts. No antigen is known for it. Gene names and germline match the mouse. The sample carries other DNA sequences with the same CDR3. The data were obtained in a study of CD8+ T cells in alopecia areata. About the study: Donor skin was harvested from roughly 6-13-month-old C3H/HeJ mice with spontaneous alopecia and grafted onto roughly 7-10-week-old female C3H/HeJ recipients. The study's findings and limits: Affected scalp, especially in alopecia totalis/universalis, had a higher clonality than normal scalp did. Sequencing of scalp tissue also captures the resident alphabeta T cells of normal skin.

cDNA serving as the sequencing template came from extracted, reverse transcribed RNA. Profiling relied on immunoSEQ multiplex PCR, and the TCRdb table lists in-frame clones only, not all of them. This sample includes more than 250,000 clones with no singletons; its ten biggest clones take up 1.2%. Cells that came from pooled cutaneous lymph nodes were sorted using CD4, CD8alpha, NKG2D, NKG2ACE and other markers. This sequence was found in a C3H/HeJ mouse with alopecia areata. Strain haplotype at MHC: H2-k. Sequencing was carried out using CD4+ T cells sorted from a lymph node.

The CDR3 region is CASGDAGDSYNSPLYF. The DNA read from the CDR3 is TGTGCCAGCGGTGATGCGGGGGACAGCTATAATTCGCCC. The rearrangement uses TRBV13-2 and TRBJ1-6; 7 nucleotides align to TRBD1. Read sequence stops 3 residues before the CDR3 end, and the germline J gene provides the missing end. TRBJ1-6 is labeled an ORF, and its function is uncertain. This CDR3 is built from 16 residues. V shed 0 bases and J 3 bases; nucleotides not matched to a gene: 3. Germline CDR1 reads NNHNN; CDR2 reads SYGAGS (reference sequence).